This TCR beta chain was recorded in a study of blood T cell repertoires in COVID-19. This CDR3 is 17 amino acids long. Germline values: CDR1 SGHRS, CDR2 YFSETQ. The V segment lost 3 bases and the J segment 0 bases; nucleotides outside the gene matches: 8. Assay used: immunoSEQ multiplex PCR; TCRdb lists only in-frame clones, some missing. The table records under 250,000 clones, 92% of them present only once. The chain links TRBV5-1 to TRBJ2-3, with 9 bases fitting TRBD1. This TCR was sampled from a man aged 55 to 70 with COVID-19, enrolled during active disease. Sequenced material: peripheral blood. The CDR3 DNA sequence: TGCGCCAGCAGCTCACCCAGGACAGGGGCGAGCACAGATACGCAGTATTTT. Translation: CASSSPRTGASTDTQYF.